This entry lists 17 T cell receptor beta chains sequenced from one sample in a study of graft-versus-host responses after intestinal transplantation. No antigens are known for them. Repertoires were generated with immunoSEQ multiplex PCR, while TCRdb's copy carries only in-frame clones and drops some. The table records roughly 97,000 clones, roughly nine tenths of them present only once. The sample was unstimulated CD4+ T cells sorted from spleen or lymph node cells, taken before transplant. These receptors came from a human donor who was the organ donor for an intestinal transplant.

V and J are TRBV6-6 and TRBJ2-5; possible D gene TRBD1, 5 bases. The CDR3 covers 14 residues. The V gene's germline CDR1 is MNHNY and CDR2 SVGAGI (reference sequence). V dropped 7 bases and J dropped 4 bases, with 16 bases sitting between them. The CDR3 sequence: CASTPPQGAETQYF. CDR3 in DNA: TGTGCCAGCACCCCTCCCCAAGGGGCAGAGACCCAGTACTTC.

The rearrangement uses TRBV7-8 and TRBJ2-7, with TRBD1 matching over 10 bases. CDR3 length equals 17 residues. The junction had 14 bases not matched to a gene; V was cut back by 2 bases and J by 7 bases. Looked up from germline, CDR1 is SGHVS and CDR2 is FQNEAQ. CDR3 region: CASSLRFRGDRGWEQYF. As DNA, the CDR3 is TGTGCCAGCAGCTTAAGGTTTCGAGGGGACAGGGGATGGGAGCAGTACTTC.

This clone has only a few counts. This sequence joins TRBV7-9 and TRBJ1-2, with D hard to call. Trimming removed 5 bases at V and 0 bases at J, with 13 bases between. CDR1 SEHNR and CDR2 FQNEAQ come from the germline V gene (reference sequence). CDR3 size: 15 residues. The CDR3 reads CASSRSAAPNYGYTF. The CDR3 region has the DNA TGTGCCAGCAGCCGGTCGGCGGCGCCTAACTATGGCTACACCTTC.

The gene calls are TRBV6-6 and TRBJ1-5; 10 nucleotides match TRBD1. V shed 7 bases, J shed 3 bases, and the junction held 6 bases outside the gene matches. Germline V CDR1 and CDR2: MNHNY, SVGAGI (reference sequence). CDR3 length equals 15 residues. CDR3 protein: CASKAGTGANQPQHF. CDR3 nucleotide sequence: TGTGCCAGCAAAGCCGGGACAGGGGCCAATCAGCCCCAGCATTTT.

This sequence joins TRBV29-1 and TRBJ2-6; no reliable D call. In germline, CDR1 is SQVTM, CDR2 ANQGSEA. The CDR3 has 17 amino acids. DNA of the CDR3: TGCAGGGAGCCACGCCTTAAGCCGGGCTCTGGGGCCAACGTCCTGACTTTC. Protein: CREPRLKPGSGANVLTF.

CDR3 coding DNA: TGCGCCAGCAGCCCCCGACAGGGACCAGATACGCAGTATTTT. It codes for CASSPRQGPDTQYF. The gene calls are TRBV5-1 and TRBJ2-3; 7 positions agree with TRBD1. CDR3 length: 14 amino acids. With V trimmed by 4 bases and J by 4 bases, 6 bases remained unmatched. Looked up from germline, CDR1 is SGHRS and CDR2 is YFSETQ.

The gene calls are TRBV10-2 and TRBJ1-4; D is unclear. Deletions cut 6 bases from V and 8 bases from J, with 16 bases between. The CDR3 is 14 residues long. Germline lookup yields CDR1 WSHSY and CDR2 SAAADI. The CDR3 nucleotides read TGCGCCAGCAGACAAGTTAGCTCCGGAGAAAAACTGTTTTTT. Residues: CASRQVSSGEKLFF.

The CDR3 DNA reads as TGCGCCAGCAGCTTGGCGCAGGTTGATAACTATGGCTACACCTTC. It is translated as CASSLAQVDNYGYTF. The J gene is TRBJ1-2, the V gene TRBV5-1; D gene uncertain. The V and J ends lost 0 bases and 1 base respectively, with 10 bases between them. Germline-derived CDR1 and CDR2 are SGHRS and YFSETQ. The CDR3 loop spans 15 amino acids.

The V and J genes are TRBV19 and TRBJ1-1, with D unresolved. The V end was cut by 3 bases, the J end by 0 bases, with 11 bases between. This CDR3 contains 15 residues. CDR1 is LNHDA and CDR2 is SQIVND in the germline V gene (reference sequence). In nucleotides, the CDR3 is TGTGCCAGTAGTATTGAAGCCAGGATGAACACTGAAGCTTTCTTT. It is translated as CASSIEARMNTEAFF. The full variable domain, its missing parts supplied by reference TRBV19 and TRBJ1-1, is DGGITQSPKYLFRKEGQNVTLSCEQNLNHDAMYWYRQDPGQGLRLIYYSQIVNDFQKGDIAEGYSVSREKKESFPLTVTSAQKNPTAFYLCASSIEARMNTEAFFGQGTRLTVV.

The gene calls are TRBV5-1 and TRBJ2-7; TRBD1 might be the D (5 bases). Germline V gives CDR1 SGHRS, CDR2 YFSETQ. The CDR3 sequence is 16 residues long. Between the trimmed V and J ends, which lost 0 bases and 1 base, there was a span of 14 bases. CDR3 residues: CASSLGGDTPSYEQYF. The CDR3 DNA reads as TGCGCCAGCAGCTTGGGGGGCGACACCCCTTCCTACGAGCAGTACTTC.

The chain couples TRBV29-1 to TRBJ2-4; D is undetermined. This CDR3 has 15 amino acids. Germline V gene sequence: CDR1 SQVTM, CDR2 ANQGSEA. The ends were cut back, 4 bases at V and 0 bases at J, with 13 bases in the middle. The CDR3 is CSVVVGLLAKNIQYF. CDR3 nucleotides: TGCAGCGTTGTAGTGGGCTTACTAGCCAAAAACATTCAGTACTTC.

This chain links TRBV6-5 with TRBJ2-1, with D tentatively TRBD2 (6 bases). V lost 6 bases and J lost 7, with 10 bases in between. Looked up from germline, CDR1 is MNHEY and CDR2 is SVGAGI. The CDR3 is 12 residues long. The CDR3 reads CASSRLGNEQFF. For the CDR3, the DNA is TGTGCCAGCAGCCGACTAGGGAATGAGCAGTTCTTC.

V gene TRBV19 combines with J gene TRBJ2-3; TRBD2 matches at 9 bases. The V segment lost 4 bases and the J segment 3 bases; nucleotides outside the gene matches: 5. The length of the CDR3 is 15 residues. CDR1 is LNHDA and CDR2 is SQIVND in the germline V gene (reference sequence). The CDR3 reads CASSTRGGRTDTQYF. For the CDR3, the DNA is TGTGCCAGTAGTACGCGGGGGGGCAGGACAGATACGCAGTATTTT.

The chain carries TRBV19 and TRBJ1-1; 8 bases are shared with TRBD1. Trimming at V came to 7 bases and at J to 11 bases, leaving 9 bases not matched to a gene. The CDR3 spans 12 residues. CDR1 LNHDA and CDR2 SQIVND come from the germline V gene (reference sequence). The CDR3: CASTHLQGAAFF. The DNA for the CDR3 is TGTGCCAGTACGCACCTTCAGGGGGCTGCTTTCTTT.

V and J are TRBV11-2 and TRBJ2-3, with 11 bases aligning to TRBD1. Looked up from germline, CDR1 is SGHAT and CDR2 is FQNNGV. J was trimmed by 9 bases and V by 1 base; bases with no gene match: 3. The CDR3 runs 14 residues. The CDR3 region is CASSLGTGGGTQYF. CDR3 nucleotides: TGTGCCAGCAGCTTAGGGACAGGGGGCGGCACGCAGTATTTT.

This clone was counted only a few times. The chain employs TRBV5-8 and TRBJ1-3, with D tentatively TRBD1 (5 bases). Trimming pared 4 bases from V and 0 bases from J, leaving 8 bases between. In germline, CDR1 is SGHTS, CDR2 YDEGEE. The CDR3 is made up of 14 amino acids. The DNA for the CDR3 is TGTGCCAGCAGCCTACAGGTCTCTGGAAACACCATATATTTT. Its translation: CASSLQVSGNTIYF.

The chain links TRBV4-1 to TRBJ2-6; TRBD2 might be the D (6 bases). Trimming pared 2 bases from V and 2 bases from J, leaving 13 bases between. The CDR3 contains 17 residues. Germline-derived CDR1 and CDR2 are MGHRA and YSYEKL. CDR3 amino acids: CASSQWSEGAGANVLTF. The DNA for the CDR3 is TGCGCCAGCAGCCAATGGTCGGAGGGAGCTGGGGCCAACGTCCTGACTTTC.